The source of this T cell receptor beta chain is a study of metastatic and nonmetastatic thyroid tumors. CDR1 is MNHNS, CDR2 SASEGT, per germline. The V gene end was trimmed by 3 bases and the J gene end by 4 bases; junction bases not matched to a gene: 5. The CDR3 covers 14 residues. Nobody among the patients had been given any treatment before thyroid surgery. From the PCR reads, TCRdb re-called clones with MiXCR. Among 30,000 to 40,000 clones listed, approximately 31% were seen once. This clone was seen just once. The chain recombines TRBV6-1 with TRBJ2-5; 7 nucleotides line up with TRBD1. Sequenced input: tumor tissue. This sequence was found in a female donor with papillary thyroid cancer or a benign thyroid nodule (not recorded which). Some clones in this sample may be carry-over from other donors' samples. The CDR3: CASSDPTGLETQYF. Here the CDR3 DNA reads TGTGCCAGCAGTGACCCGACAGGGTTAGAGACCCAGTACTTC.